This record concerns one T cell receptor beta chain sequence. This sample is part of a study of blood T cell repertoires in COVID-19. Across the study: The United States, Italy and Spain were the sources of the acute and convalescent COVID-19 samples. T cells, B-cell-depleted T cells, or PBMCs supplied cDNA or gDNA.

The junction had 5 bases not matched to a gene; V was cut back by 2 bases and J by 7 bases. CDR1 and CDR2 from the germline V gene are LNHDA and SQIVND (reference sequence). The CDR3 has 15 amino acids. In the study's own analysis: By means of reference gene primer amplification, nucleated cell counts were estimated. Sequencing used immunoSEQ multiplex PCR; TCRdb keeps in-frame clones, though not all of them. Clone size and V and J calls were adopted from that table, with D and trimming inferred from the DNA. Among 8,500 to 10,000 clones, under 90% were seen once, and the ten largest hold over 7%. Sequenced sample: peripheral blood. The TCR originated in a man in his 70s with active COVID-19. The chain recombines TRBV19 with TRBJ1-6; 7 bases agree with TRBD1. In DNA form, the CDR3 reads TGTGCCAGTAGTATAAGCAGGGGGTCGAATTCACCCCTCCACTTT. Its translation: CASSISRGSNSPLHF.